This TCR beta chain was captured by sequencing in a study of blood T cells in healthy people across ages. Alongside a J-beta primer mix, a sample-barcoded 5' primer served in a second PCR lasting about 7 to 12 cycles. TCRdb reprocessed the 5' RACE reads via MiXCR and lists one record per CDR3 protein. Of about 780,000 distinct CDR3 sequences listed, 35% to 60% are singletons. In regard to this clonotype: This clone may be a read error of a much larger clone one base away.

Germline V CDR1 and CDR2: SGHTA, FQGNSA. Unmatched junction bases numbered 13, after V lost 8 bases and J lost 4 bases. The CDR3 length is 16 residues. This sequence was found in an elderly man in good health. The chain links TRBV7-2 to TRBJ2-1; 8 bases agree with TRBD2. Material: blood. The CDR3 DNA follows: TGTGCCAGCCACTCCGCCGGGGCTAGCGGGTACAATGAGCAGTTCTTC. Translation gives CASHSAGASGYNEQFF. Together with reference TRBV7-2 and TRBJ2-1, the CDR3 gives the full variable domain: GAGVSQSPSNKVTEKGKDVELRCDPISGHTALYWYRQSLGQGLEFLIYFQGNSAPDKSGLPSDRFSAERTGGSVSTLTIQRTQQEDSAVYLCASHSAGASGYNEQFFGPGTRLTVL.